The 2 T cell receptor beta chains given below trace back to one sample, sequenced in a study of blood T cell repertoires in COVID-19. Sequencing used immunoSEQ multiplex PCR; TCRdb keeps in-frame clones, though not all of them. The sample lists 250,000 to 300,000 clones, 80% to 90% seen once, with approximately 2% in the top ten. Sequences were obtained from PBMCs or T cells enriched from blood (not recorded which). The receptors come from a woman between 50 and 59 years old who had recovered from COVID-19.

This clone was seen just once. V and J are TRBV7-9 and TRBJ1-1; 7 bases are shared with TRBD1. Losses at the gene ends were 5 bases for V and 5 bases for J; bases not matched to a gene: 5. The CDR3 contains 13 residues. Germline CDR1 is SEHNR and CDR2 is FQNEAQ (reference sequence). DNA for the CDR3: TGTGCCAGCAGCCCACCAGGGGGGACTGAAGCTTTCTTT. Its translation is CASSPPGGTEAFF.

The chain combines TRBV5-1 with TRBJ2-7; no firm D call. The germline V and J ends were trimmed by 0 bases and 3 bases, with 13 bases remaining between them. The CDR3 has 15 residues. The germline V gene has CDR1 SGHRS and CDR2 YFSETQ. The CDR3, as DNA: TGCGCCAGCAGCTTGGATCGGTTTCCCCTCTACGAGCAGTACTTC. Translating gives CASSLDRFPLYEQYF.